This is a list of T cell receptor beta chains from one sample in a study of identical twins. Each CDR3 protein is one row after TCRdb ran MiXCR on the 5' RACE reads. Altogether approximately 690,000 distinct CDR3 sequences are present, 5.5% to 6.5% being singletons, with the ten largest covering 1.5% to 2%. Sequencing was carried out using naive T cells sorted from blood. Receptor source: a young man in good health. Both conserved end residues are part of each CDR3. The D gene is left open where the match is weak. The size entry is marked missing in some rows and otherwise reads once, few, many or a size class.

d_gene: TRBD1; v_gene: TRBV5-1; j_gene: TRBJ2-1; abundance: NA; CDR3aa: CASKDRSSSYNEQFF; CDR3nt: TGCGCCAGCAAGGACAGGAGCAGCTCCTACAATGAGCAGTTCTTC
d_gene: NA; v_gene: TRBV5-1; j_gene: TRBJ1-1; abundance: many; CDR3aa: CASSLEGPKVPEAFF; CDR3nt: TGCGCCAGCAGCTTGGAGGGACCTAAAGTCCCTGAAGCTTTCTTT
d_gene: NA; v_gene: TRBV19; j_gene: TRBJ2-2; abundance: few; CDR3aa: CASSIAQTGELFF; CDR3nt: TGTGCCAGTAGTATAGCCCAAACCGGGGAGCTGTTTTTT
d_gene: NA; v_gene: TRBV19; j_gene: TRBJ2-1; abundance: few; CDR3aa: CASSAGTVKFF; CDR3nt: TGTGCCAGTAGTGCGGGGACCGTCAAGTTCTTC
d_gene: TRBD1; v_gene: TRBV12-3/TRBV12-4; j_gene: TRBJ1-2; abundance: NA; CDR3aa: CASSPDRGYLYGYTF; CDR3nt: TGTGCCAGCAGTCCAGACAGGGGGTACCTCTATGGCTACACCTTC
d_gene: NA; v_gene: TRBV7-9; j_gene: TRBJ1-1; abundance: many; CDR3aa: CASMVRNTEAFF; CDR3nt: TGTGCCAGCATGGTGCGGAACACTGAAGCTTTCTTT
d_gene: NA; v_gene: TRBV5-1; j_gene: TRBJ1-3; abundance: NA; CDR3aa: CASSLGPGSGNTIYF; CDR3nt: TGCGCCAGCAGCCTGGGGCCGGGTTCTGGAAACACCATATATTTT
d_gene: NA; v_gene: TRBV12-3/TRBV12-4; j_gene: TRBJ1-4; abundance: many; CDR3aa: CASSLSGTNEKLFF; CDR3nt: TGTGCCAGCAGCCTCTCGGGGACTAATGAAAAACTGTTTTTT
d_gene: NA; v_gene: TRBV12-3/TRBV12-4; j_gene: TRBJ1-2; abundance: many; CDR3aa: CASSPSGASGYGYTF; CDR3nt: TGTGCCAGCAGCCCGTCGGGGGCGTCGGGCTATGGCTACACCTTC
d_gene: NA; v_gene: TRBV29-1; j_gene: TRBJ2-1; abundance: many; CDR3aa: CSVGGGDEQFF; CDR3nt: TGCAGCGTTGGGGGGGGCGATGAGCAGTTCTTC
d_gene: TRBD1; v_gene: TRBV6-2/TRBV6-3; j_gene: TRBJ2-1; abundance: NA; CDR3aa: CASSYSWTGGGNEQFF; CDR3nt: TGTGCCAGCAGTTACTCTTGGACAGGGGGCGGGAATGAGCAGTTCTTC
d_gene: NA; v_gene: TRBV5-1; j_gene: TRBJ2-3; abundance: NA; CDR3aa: CASSGEGISTDTQYF; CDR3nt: TGCGCCAGCAGCGGCGAAGGGATTTCAACAGATACGCAGTATTTT
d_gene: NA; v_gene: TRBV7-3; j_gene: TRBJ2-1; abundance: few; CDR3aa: CASSLSGEEQFF; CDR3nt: TGTGCCAGCAGCTTATCGGGCGAAGAGCAGTTCTTC
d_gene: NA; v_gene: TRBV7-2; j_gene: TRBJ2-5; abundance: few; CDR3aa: CASSPNWDPEKTQYF; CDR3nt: TGTGCCAGCAGCCCAAATTGGGACCCAGAAAAGACCCAGTACTTC
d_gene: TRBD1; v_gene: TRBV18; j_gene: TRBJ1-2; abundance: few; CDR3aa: CASSPRQGGNYGYTF; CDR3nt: TGTGCCAGCTCACCCAGACAGGGCGGTAACTATGGCTACACCTTC
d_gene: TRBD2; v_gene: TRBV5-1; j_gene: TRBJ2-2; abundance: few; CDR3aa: CASSGGLGTGELFF; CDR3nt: TGCGCCAGCAGCGGGGGACTAGGCACCGGGGAGCTGTTTTTT
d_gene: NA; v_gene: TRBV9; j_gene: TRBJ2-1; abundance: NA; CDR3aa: CASSVVSGRQFF; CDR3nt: TGTGCCAGCAGCGTAGTGAGTGGGCGGCAGTTCTTC
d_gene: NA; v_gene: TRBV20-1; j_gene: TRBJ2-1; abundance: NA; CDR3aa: CSQNRGSTYNEQFF; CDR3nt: TGCAGTCAAAATAGGGGGAGTACCTACAATGAGCAGTTCTTC
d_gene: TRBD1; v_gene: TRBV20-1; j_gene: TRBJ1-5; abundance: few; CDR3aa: CSARDRTGDQPQHF; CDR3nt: TGCAGTGCTAGAGATCGGACAGGAGATCAGCCCCAGCATTTT
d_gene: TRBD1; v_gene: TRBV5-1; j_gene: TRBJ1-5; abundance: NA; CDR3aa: CASSFIQGINQPQHF; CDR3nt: TGCGCCAGCAGCTTTATACAGGGGATCAATCAGCCCCAGCATTTT
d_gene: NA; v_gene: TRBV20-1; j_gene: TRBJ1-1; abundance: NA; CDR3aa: CSASRERDTEAFF; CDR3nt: TGCAGTGCTAGTAGGGAACGGGACACTGAAGCTTTCTTT
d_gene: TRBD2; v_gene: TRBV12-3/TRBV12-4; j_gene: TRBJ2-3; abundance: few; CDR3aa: CATNGPAGGDGTDTQYF; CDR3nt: TGTGCCACCAACGGGCCCGCGGGAGGGGACGGCACAGATACGCAGTATTTT
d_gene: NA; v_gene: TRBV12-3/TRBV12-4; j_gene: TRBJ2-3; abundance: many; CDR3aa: CASSRTPGGDTQYF; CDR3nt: TGTGCCAGCAGTAGGACCCCGGGCGGTGATACGCAGTATTTT
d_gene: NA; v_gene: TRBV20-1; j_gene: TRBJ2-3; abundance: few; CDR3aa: CSARVGAGPSDTQYF; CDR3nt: TGCAGTGCTAGAGTCGGAGCGGGCCCGTCAGATACGCAGTATTTT
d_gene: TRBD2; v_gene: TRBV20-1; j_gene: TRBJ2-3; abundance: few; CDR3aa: CSATPLAGVTDTQYF; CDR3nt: TGCAGTGCTACCCCCCTAGCGGGGGTCACAGATACGCAGTATTTT
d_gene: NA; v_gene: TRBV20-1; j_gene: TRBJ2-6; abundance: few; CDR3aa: CSAMGAGANVLTF; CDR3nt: TGCAGTGCTATGGGCGCTGGGGCCAACGTCCTGACTTTC
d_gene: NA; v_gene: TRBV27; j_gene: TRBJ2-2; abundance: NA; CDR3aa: CASSLSYSGELFF; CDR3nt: TGTGCCAGCAGTTTATCGTATTCCGGGGAGCTGTTTTTT
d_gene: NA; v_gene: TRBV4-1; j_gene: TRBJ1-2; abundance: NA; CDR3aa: CASSQGDVGGYTF; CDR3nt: TGCGCCAGCAGCCAAGGGGACGTCGGTGGCTACACCTTC
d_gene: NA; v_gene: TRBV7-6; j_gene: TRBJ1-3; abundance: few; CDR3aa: CASTGTDYNSIYF; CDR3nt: TGTGCCAGCACCGGTACTGACTACAACTCCATATATTTT
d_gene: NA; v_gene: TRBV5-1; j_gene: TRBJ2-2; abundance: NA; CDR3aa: CASSDGPANTGELFF; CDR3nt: TGCGCCAGCAGCGACGGACCGGCGAACACCGGGGAGCTGTTTTTT
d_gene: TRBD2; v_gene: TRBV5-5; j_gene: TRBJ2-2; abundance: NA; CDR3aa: CASSYPGLAGSGELFF; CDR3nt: TGTGCCAGCAGCTACCCGGGACTAGCGGGATCCGGGGAGCTGTTTTTT
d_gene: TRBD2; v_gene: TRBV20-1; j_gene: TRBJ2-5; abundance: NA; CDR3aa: CSAREELAGAGETQYF; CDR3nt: TGCAGTGCTAGAGAGGAACTAGCGGGAGCGGGAGAGACCCAGTACTTC